What follows are 17 T cell receptor beta chains derived from one specimen sequenced in a study of blood T cell repertoires in COVID-19. Some clones are missing from TCRdb's copy, which holds only in-frame ones; the method was immunoSEQ multiplex PCR. The data hold about 190,000 clones, with over 60% observed a single time. Sequencing input: peripheral blood. The receptors shown here come from a woman aged 70-85 years with acute or convalescent COVID-19.

The chain links TRBV24-1 to TRBJ1-5, with 10 bases aligning to TRBD1. CDR1 and CDR2 (germline): KGHDR, SFDVKD. The CDR3 runs to 17 residues. Germline trimming cut 4 bases from V and 2 bases from J; bases unmatched to any gene: 7. The CDR3 here is CATSDPGQGGGNQPQHF. DNA for the CDR3: TGTGCCACCAGTGACCCCGGACAGGGGGGAGGCAATCAGCCCCAGCATTTT.

This chain links TRBV3-1 (or the pseudogene TRBV3-2) with TRBJ2-1; D possibly corresponds to TRBD2 (7 bases). V was pared by 1 base and J by 0 bases, with 22 bases between. The CDR3 runs to 20 residues. Germline V gene lookup returns CDR1 LGHDT and CDR2 YNNKEL (reference sequence). CDR3 coding DNA: TGTGCCAGCAGCCAAGTAATCAGGGAGGGGGGGGAGAGCTCCTACAATGAGCAGTTCTTC. Its translation: CASSQVIREGGESSYNEQFF.

The chain is built from TRBV18 and TRBJ1-2; 10 nucleotides align to TRBD1. V lost 5 bases, J lost 2 bases, and 8 bases stayed unmatched. The germline V gene has CDR1 KGHSH and CDR2 LQKENI. There are 16 residues in the CDR3. In DNA, the CDR3 is TGTGCCAGCTCAGGAAGACAGGGGGCCCGCAACTATGGCTACACCTTC. It is translated as CASSGRQGARNYGYTF.

The V call is TRBV2, the J call TRBJ1-5, with D hard to call. The V gene's germline CDR1 is SNHLY and CDR2 FYNNEI. Trimming took off 5 bases at V and 0 bases at J, with 2 bases between the two ends. The CDR3 runs 12 residues. This CDR3 is CASSRSNQPQHF. The CDR3 DNA reads as TGTGCCAGCAGTCGTAGCAATCAGCCCCAGCATTTT.

This sequence joins TRBV6-6 and TRBJ2-5; TRBD1 might be the D (5 bases). CDR1 is MNHNY and CDR2 is SVGAGI in the germline V gene (reference sequence). This CDR3 is built from 13 residues. Trimming removed 2 bases at V and 4 bases at J, with 8 bases between. The CDR3 bases are TGTGCCAGCAGTTACGGGCAGGGAGAGACCCAGTACTTC. Its translation is CASSYGQGETQYF.

This clone turned up a few times. The V gene is TRBV18, the J gene TRBJ1-2, with 7 bases fitting TRBD1. The trim removed 5 bases at V and 2 bases at J, leaving 2 bases unmatched. The CDR3 has 13 residues. Germline V lookup: CDR1 KGHSH, CDR2 LQKENI. The CDR3 DNA is TGTGCCAGCTCAACACAGGGGAACTATGGCTACACCTTC. It encodes CASSTQGNYGYTF.

The chain carries TRBV25-1 and TRBJ1-5, with TRBD1 identical over 8 bases. The germline CDR1 and CDR2 sequences are MGHDK and SYGVNS. The CDR3 contains 14 residues. After removal of 6 bases from V and 5 bases from J, the junction contained 6 bases not matched to a gene. The CDR3 region has the DNA TGTGCCAGCAGAGGACAGGGCTATCATCAGCCCCAGCATTTT. It encodes CASRGQGYHQPQHF. Using reference TRBV25-1 and TRBJ1-5 for the parts outside the CDR3, the full variable domain is EADIYQTPRYLVIGTGKKITLECSQTMGHDKMYWYQQDPGMELHLIHYSYGVNSTEKGDLSSESTVSRIRTEHFPLTLESARPSHTSQYLCASRGQGYHQPQHFGDGTRLSIL.

The rearrangement joins TRBV5-5 to TRBJ2-1, with TRBD1 identical over 10 bases. The V gene's germline CDR1 is SGHKS and CDR2 YYEKEE (reference sequence). V shed 5 bases and J 4 bases; nucleotides not matched to a gene: 6. The CDR3 consists of 15 residues. The CDR3 DNA follows: TGTGCCAGCAGTTCCGGGACAGGGGATTACAATGAGCAGTTCTTC. Protein product: CASSSGTGDYNEQFF.

This chain uses TRBV6-2 or TRBV6-3 with TRBJ1-2; D is unresolved. CDR1 is MNHEY and CDR2 is SVGEGT in the germline V gene. The CDR3 loop spans 15 amino acids. Trimming shortened V by 5 bases and J by 3 bases, and 16 bases separated the two germline ends. The CDR3 reads CASSQTGSSHYGYTF. DNA of the CDR3: TGTGCCAGCAGTCAAACGGGGTCCAGCCACTATGGCTACACCTTC.

The CDR3, as DNA: TGTGCCAGCAGTACAACAGGGAGCTCCTACGAGCAGTACTTC. Its translation: CASSTTGSSYEQYF. The chain employs TRBV6-5 and TRBJ2-7; D is possibly TRBD1 (6 bases). Trimming shortened V by 5 bases and J by 0 bases, and 11 bases separated the two germline ends. This CDR3 is 14 amino acids long. Germline V gives CDR1 MNHEY, CDR2 SVGAGI.

The chain carries TRBV2 and TRBJ2-3, with 8 bases that match TRBD1. With V trimmed by 8 bases and J by 5 bases, 12 bases remained unmatched. This CDR3 has 15 amino acids. Germline CDR1 reads SNHLY; CDR2 reads FYNNEI. The CDR3 region is CASGGQGSWKDTQYF. DNA for the CDR3: TGTGCCAGCGGCGGACAGGGAAGTTGGAAAGATACGCAGTATTTT.

This chain joins TRBV19 and TRBJ2-3; maybe TRBD2 (5 bases). Germline V gives CDR1 LNHDA, CDR2 SQIVND (reference sequence). The ends were cut back, 1 base at V and 4 bases at J, with 21 bases in the middle. The CDR3 spans 18 residues. CDR3 DNA sequence: TGTGCCAGTAGTATAGGTCTCCCCCGGGCCGGAGGCGCAGATACGCAGTATTTT. Translation: CASSIGLPRAGGADTQYF. Drawing the rest from reference TRBV19 and TRBJ2-3, the complete variable domain is DGGITQSPKYLFRKEGQNVTLSCEQNLNHDAMYWYRQDPGQGLRLIYYSQIVNDFQKGDIAEGYSVSREKKESFPLTVTSAQKNPTAFYLCASSIGLPRAGGADTQYFGPGTRLTVL.

The V and J genes are TRBV15 and TRBJ2-5, with a possible D match to TRBD1 (6 bases). Trimming cost V 2 bases and J 1 base, with 14 bases left between them. The CDR3 extends over 16 amino acids. Germline V gene lookup returns CDR1 LNHNV and CDR2 YYDKDF (reference sequence). As DNA, the CDR3 is TGTGCCACCAGCAGAAAGGAAGGGACATCCCAAGAGACCCAGTACTTC. It encodes CATSRKEGTSQETQYF.

This clone was detected a few times. V and J are TRBV5-5 and TRBJ2-7; D gene ambiguous. This CDR3 has 14 residues. Germline CDR1 reads SGHKS; CDR2 reads YYEKEE (reference sequence). V lost 0 bases, J lost 4 bases, and 11 bases lay in between. In DNA, the CDR3 is TGTGCCAGCAGCTTGGCCAACAGACAATACGAGCAGTACTTC. Translated, it gives CASSLANRQYEQYF.

In its sample, this clone was seen once. The V and J genes are TRBV5-1 and TRBJ2-5; D is ambiguous. Germline values: CDR1 SGHRS, CDR2 YFSETQ. V shed 6 bases and J shed 5 bases, with 23 bases lying between them. CDR3 length equals 16 residues. CDR3 residues: CASTTSRSGGGETQYF. CDR3 nucleotides: TGCGCCAGCACCACCTCGCGATCGGGTGGTGGGGAGACCCAGTACTTC.

The V gene is TRBV28, the J gene TRBJ1-3, with D possibly TRBD1 on 6 matching bases. The V and J ends lost 7 bases and 0 bases respectively, with 16 bases between them. The CDR3 is made up of 16 amino acids. Per the germline V gene, CDR1 is MDHEN and CDR2 is SYDVKM. The CDR3 protein is CASTKEQGSSGNTIYF. CDR3 nucleotides: TGTGCCAGCACCAAAGAACAGGGATCCTCTGGAAACACCATATATTTT.

V is TRBV11-2 and J is TRBJ2-1; the match to TRBD2 covers 12 bases. This CDR3 comprises 16 residues. CDR1 and CDR2 (germline): SGHAT, FQNNGV. Trimming cost V 2 bases and J 10 bases; bases outside gene matches: 9. In DNA, the CDR3 is TGTGCCAGCAGCTTAACACTAGCGGGAGGAGGGCGGGAGCAGTTCTTC. Protein product: CASSLTLAGGGREQFF. Using reference TRBV11-2 and TRBJ2-1 for the parts outside the CDR3, the full variable domain is EAGVAQSPRYKIIEKRQSVAFWCNPISGHATLYWYQQILGQGPKLLIQFQNNGVVDDSQLPKDRFSAERLKGVDSTLKIQPAKLEDSAVYLCASSLTLAGGGREQFFGPGTRLTVL.